The 19 T cell receptor beta chains presented below share a single source sample, sequenced in a study of Graves' ophthalmopathy and Graves' hyperthyroidism. Beta-chain TCR CDR3 regions were amplified from RNA transcripts. After a first-round RT-PCR with HTBI primers, a second-round multiplex PCR was run. Via MiXCR, TCRdb re-called the multiplex PCR reads, giving one row per CDR3 protein. The sample lists over 500,000 distinct CDR3 sequences, 22% occurring once. The sample was peripheral blood. Receptors were obtained from a woman younger than 35 with stable Graves' hyperthyroidism. Some clones in this sample may be carry-over from other donors' samples.

The CDR3 DNA reads as TGCGCCAGCAGCTTGAGCCCGACCAACCAAGAGACCCAGTACTTC. Its translation: CASSLSPTNQETQYF. V and J are TRBV5-1 and TRBJ2-5; D is unresolved. The V gene's germline CDR1 is SGHRS and CDR2 YFSETQ. The CDR3 consists of 15 residues. V lost 1 base and J 0 bases, leaving 10 bases between the germline ends.

This clonotype has a count of ten or more. This chain connects TRBV2 to TRBJ2-5; D ambiguous. The V end lost 3 bases, the J end lost 4 bases, and 18 bases lay between the germline ends. The CDR3 is made up of 16 amino acids. CDR1 and CDR2 from the germline V gene are SNHLY and FYNNEI. The CDR3 nucleotides read TGTGCCAGCAGTGATTTAGGAAGACCGAACCTAGAGACCCAGTACTTC. Its protein is CASSDLGRPNLETQYF.

This clonotype was detected ten times or more. V and J are TRBV6-1 and TRBJ2-2; D may be TRBD1 or TRBD2 (5 bases each). The CDR3 sequence is 15 residues long. From germline, CDR1 is MNHNS and CDR2 SASEGT. The V and J ends lost 6 bases and 5 bases respectively, with 16 bases between them. The CDR3 is CASSRRGPVTGELFF. The CDR3 DNA is TGTGCCAGCAGCCGACGGGGCCCCGTGACCGGGGAGCTGTTTTTT.

This clonotype was found many times. V gene TRBV6-1 combines with J gene TRBJ2-7, with 8 bases matching TRBD1. This CDR3 spans 13 amino acids. Germline values: CDR1 MNHNS, CDR2 SASEGT. J lost 5 bases, V lost 6 bases, and 6 bases had no gene match. The CDR3 sequence: CASRGTGSDEQYF. In DNA form, the CDR3 reads TGTGCCAGCAGAGGGACAGGCTCGGACGAGCAGTACTTC.

This clonotype has at least ten counts. The chain combines TRBV7-3 with TRBJ2-7; no reliable D call. CDR3 length equals 14 residues. Germline V gives CDR1 SGHTA, CDR2 FQGTGA. V lost 5 bases and J 3 bases, leaving 14 bases between the germline ends. The CDR3 DNA follows: TGTGCCAGCAGCCTAGAGCCGGCAAACTACGAGCAGTACTTC. Translating it yields CASSLEPANYEQYF. Filled out from reference TRBV7-3 and TRBJ2-7, the complete variable domain reads GAGVSQTPSNKVTEKGKYVELRCDPISGHTALYWYRQSLGQGPEFLIYFQGTGAADDSGLPNDRFFAVRPEGSVSTLKIQRTERGDSAVYLCASSLEPANYEQYFGPGTRLTVT.

Here the CDR3 DNA reads TGTGCCAGCAGCTATACCCTCGACACTGAAGCTTTCTTT. It is translated as CASSYTLDTEAFF. V and J are TRBV11-2 and TRBJ1-1, with D unresolved. This CDR3 region has 13 residues. The V end was cut by 4 bases, the J end by 3 bases, with 9 bases between. Germline V CDR1 and CDR2: SGHAT, FQNNGV.

This clonotype was found many times. The V call is TRBV2, the J call TRBJ1-2; 7 nucleotides align to TRBD1. V shed 6 bases, J shed 10 bases, and the junction held 11 bases outside the gene matches. Germline V lookup: CDR1 SNHLY, CDR2 FYNNEI. The CDR3 spans 13 residues. The CDR3 coding sequence is TGTGCCAGCAGGGTGGAGGGACAGAGCTACTACACCTTC. The encoded protein is CASRVEGQSYYTF.

This clonotype occurred many times. The V and J genes are TRBV7-2 and TRBJ2-2; the D is unclear. The V end lost 2 bases, the J end lost 1 base, and 8 bases lay between the germline ends. CDR3 length equals 15 residues. Looked up from germline, CDR1 is SGHTA and CDR2 is FQGNSA. CDR3 protein: CASSLLGGNTGELFF. Here the CDR3 DNA reads TGTGCCAGCAGCTTACTTGGCGGGAACACCGGGGAGCTGTTTTTT.

This CDR3 reads CASSQGIPRNTIYF. The CDR3 DNA is TGTGCCAGCAGCCAGGGGATTCCGAGAAACACCATATATTTT. V and J are TRBV3-1 and TRBJ1-3; D is ambiguous. The germline CDR1 and CDR2 sequences are LGHDT and YNNKEL (reference sequence). V gave up 3 bases and J gave up 5 bases, with 11 bases separating them. This CDR3 has 14 residues. Together with reference TRBV3-1 and TRBJ1-3, the CDR3 gives the full variable domain: DTAVSQTPKYLVTQMGNDKSIKCEQNLGHDTMYWYKQDSKKFLKIMFSYNNKELIINETVPNRFSPKSPDKAHLNLHINSLELGDSAVYFCASSQGIPRNTIYFGEGSWLTVV.

In this sample, this clonotype turned up many times. The CDR3 nucleotides are TGTGCCAGCACCAAGTCCAGGCGCCTGGAGAACACTGAAGCTTTCTTT. This gives the protein CASTKSRRLENTEAFF. The rearrangement links TRBV27 to TRBJ1-1, with no clear D. V lost 7 bases, J lost 1 base, and 19 bases lay in between. CDR1 and CDR2 (germline): MNHEY, SMNVEV (reference sequence). The CDR3 runs 16 residues.

This clonotype was counted a few times. The chain carries TRBV12-5 and TRBJ2-5; tentatively, D is TRBD1 (6 bases). The CDR3 spans 14 residues. In germline, CDR1 is LGHNT, CDR2 FRNRAP. V shed 1 base and J shed 5 bases, with 11 bases lying between them. DNA for the CDR3: TGTGCTAGTGGTTTGGGAGTTCAGGGGGAGACCCAGTACTTC. Translating gives CASGLGVQGETQYF.

This clonotype was detected many times. The V gene is TRBV30, the J gene TRBJ1-1; 9 nucleotides align to TRBD1. This CDR3 region has 13 residues. Trimming took 5 bases from V and 4 from J; bases not matched to a gene: 5. Per the germline V gene, CDR1 is GTSNPN and CDR2 is SVGIG (reference sequence). The CDR3 DNA is TGTGCCTGGGGACAGGGGCAGGCCACTGAAGCTTTCTTT. It translates to CAWGQGQATEAFF.

V is TRBV6-5 and J is TRBJ1-2; D call uncertain. This CDR3 has 12 amino acids. Trimming removed 4 bases at V and 8 bases at J, with 11 bases between. CDR1 is MNHEY and CDR2 is SVGAGI in the germline V gene. The CDR3 DNA sequence: TGTGCCAGCAGTTCCTTCCTCGGGGGCTACACCTTC. Protein product: CASSSFLGGYTF.

Of note for this clonotype: One base away lies a much larger clone, so this may be a sequencing read error. The J gene is TRBJ2-7, the V gene TRBV7-2; D not resolved. Per the germline V gene, CDR1 is SGHTA and CDR2 is FQGNSA. The V end was cut by 3 bases, the J end by 0 bases, with 6 bases between. The CDR3 has 13 residues. The CDR3 is CASSFGYSYEQYF. The DNA for the CDR3 is TGTGCCAGCAGCTTCGGGTACTCCTACGAGCAGTACTTC.

The chain has TRBV6-2 or TRBV6-3 and TRBJ2-7; no firm D call. CDR3 size: 13 residues. Germline lookup yields CDR1 MNHEY and CDR2 SVGEGT. The V end lost 3 bases, the J end lost 3 bases, and 9 bases lay between the germline ends. The CDR3 is CASSYEANYEQYF. The CDR3 bases are TGTGCCAGCAGTTATGAGGCTAACTACGAGCAGTACTTC.

This clonotype was detected many times. CDR3 in DNA: TGTGCCAGCAGCTTAGATGCGGCCCCAAGGGCCCAGTACTTC. This sequence encodes CASSLDAAPRAQYF. The chain couples TRBV7-2 to TRBJ2-5; no firm D call. The ends were cut back, 1 base at V and 9 bases at J, with 15 bases in the middle. This CDR3 has 14 amino acids. Germline V gene data show CDR1 as SGHTA and CDR2 as FQGNSA.

There are many counts of this clonotype. The junction shows a germline mismatch at one end, possibly a read error. The chain joins TRBV19 to TRBJ2-7, with D perhaps TRBD1 (6 bases). There are 14 residues in the CDR3. CDR1 and CDR2 (germline): LNHDA, SQIVND (reference sequence). CDR3 coding DNA: TGTGCCGGTAGTGAACAGGGTGCTGCCTACGAGCAGTACTTC. This encodes CAGSEQGAAYEQYF.

This clonotype occurred many times. This sequence joins TRBV7-3 and TRBJ2-6; no clear D gene. In germline, CDR1 is SGHTA, CDR2 FQGTGA. The CDR3 length is 15 residues. Between the trimmed V and J ends, which lost 6 bases and 2 bases, there was a span of 11 bases. CDR3 sequence: CASSIAGTGANVLTF. In nucleotides, the CDR3 is TGTGCCAGCAGTATAGCAGGTACTGGGGCCAACGTCCTGACTTTC.

This clonotype was seen at least ten times. The V and J genes are TRBV10-3 and TRBJ1-2; TRBD1 matches 7 bases. From germline, CDR1 is ENHRY and CDR2 SYGVKD. The CDR3 runs to 15 residues. Unmatched junction bases numbered 7, after V lost 3 bases and J lost 3 bases. Here the CDR3 reads CAISDHRGGHYGYTF. DNA for the CDR3: TGTGCCATCAGTGATCACAGGGGTGGGCACTATGGCTACACCTTC.